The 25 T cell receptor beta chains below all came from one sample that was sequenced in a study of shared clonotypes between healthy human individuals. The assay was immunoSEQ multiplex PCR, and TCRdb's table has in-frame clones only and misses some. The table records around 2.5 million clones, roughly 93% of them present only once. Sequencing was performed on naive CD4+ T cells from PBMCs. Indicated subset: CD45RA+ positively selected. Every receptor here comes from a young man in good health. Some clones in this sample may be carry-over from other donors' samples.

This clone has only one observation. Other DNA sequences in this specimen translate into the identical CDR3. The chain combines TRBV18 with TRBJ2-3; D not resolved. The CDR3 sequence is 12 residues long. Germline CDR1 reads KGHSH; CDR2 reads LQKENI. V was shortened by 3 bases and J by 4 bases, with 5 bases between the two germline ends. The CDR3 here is CASSPVADTQYF. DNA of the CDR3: TGTGCCAGCTCACCGGTCGCAGATACGCAGTATTTT.

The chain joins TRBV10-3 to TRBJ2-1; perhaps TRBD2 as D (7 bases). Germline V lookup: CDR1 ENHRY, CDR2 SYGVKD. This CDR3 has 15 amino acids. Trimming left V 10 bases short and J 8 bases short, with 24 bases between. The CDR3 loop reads CATDAGGAGVDEQFF. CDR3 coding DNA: TGTGCCACCGACGCTGGGGGGGCTGGCGTCGATGAGCAGTTCTTC.

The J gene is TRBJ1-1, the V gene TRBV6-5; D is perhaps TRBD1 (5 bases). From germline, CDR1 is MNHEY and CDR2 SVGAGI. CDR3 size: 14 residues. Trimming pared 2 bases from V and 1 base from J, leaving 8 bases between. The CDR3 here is CASSYGGPNTEAFF. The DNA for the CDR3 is TGTGCCAGCAGTTACGGGGGACCGAACACTGAAGCTTTCTTT.

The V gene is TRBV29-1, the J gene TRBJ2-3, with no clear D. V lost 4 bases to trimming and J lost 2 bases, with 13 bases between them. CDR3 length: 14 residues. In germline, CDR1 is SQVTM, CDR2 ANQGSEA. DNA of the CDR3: TGCAGCGTTGCCTTACAGCTCAACACAGATACGCAGTATTTT. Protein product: CSVALQLNTDTQYF.

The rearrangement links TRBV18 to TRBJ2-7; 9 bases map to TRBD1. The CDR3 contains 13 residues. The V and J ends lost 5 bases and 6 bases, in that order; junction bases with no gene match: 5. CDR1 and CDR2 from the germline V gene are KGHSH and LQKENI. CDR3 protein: CASSFGTGTEQYF. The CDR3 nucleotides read TGTGCCAGCTCATTCGGGACAGGGACCGAGCAGTACTTC.

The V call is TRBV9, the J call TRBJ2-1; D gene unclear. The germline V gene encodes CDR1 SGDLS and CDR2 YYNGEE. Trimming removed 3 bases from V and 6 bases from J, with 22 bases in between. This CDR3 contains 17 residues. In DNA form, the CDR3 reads TGTGCCAGCAGCGCCCCCCGGGCCAGGATAACCAGCAATGAGCAGTTCTTC. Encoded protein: CASSAPRARITSNEQFF.

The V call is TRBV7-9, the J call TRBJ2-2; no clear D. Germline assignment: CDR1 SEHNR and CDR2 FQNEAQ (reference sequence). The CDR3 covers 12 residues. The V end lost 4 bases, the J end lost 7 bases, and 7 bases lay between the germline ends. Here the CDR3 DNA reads TGTGCCAGCAGCTGGGCTTTCGGGGAGCTGTTTTTT. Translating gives CASSWAFGELFF.

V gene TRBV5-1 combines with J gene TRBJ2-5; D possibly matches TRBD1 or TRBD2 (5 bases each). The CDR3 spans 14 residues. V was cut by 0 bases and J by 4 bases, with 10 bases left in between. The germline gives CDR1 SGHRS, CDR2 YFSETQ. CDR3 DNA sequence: TGCGCCAGCAGCTTGGGGGGGTTCGGAGAGACCCAGTACTTC. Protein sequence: CASSLGGFGETQYF.

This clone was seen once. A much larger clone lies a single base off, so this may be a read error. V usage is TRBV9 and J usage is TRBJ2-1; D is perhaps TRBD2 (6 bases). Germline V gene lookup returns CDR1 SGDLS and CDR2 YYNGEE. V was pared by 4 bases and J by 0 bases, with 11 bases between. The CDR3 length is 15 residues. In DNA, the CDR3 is TGTGCCAGCAGCTCCCGGGGGAGCTCCTACAATGAGCAGTTCTTC. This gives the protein CASSSRGSSYNEQFF. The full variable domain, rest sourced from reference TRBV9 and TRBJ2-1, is DSGVTQTPKHLITATGQRVTLRCSPRSGDLSVYWYQQSLDQGLQFLIQYYNGEERAKGNILERFSAQQFPDLHSELNLSSLELGDSALYFCASSSRGSSYNEQFFGPGTRLTVL.

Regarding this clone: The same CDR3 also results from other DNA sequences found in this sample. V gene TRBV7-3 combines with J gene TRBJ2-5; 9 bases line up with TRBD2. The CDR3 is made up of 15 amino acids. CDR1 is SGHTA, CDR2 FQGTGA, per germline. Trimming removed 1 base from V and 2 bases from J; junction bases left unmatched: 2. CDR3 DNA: TGTGCCAGCAGCTTAATAGCGGGAGTACAAGAGACCCAGTACTTC. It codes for CASSLIAGVQETQYF.

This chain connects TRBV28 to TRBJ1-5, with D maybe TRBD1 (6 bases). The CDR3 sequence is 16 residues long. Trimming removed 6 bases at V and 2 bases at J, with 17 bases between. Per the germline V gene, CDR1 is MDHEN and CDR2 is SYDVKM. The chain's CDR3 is CASRSGTPRRNQPQHF. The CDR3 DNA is TGTGCCAGCAGATCGGGGACACCGAGGCGCAATCAGCCCCAGCATTTT.

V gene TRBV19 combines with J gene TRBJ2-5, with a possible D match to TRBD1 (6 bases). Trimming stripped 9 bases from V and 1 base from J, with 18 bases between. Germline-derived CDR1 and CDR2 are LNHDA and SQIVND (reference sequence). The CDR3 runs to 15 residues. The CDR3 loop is CASAQGNSFQETQYF. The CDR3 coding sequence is TGTGCCAGCGCTCAGGGGAACTCCTTCCAAGAGACCCAGTACTTC.

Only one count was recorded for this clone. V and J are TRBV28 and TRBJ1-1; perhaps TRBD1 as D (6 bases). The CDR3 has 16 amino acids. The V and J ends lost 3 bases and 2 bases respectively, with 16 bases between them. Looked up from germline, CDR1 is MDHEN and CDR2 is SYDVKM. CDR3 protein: CASSFRGGFRNTEAFF. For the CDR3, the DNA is TGTGCCAGCAGTTTTAGGGGGGGCTTTCGAAACACTGAAGCTTTCTTT.

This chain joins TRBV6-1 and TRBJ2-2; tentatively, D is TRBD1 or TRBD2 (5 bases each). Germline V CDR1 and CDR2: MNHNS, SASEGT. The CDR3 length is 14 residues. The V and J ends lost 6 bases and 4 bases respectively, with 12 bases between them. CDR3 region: CASRPTGGTGELFF. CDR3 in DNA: TGTGCCAGCAGACCAACTGGGGGCACCGGGGAGCTGTTTTTT.

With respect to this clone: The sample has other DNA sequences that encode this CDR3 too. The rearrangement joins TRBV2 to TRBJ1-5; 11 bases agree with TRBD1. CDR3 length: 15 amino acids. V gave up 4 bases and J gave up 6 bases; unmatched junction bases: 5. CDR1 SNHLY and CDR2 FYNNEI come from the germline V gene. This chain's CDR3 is CASSGDRGRGQPQHF. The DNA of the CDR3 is TGTGCCAGCAGTGGGGACAGGGGGAGAGGTCAGCCCCAGCATTTT.

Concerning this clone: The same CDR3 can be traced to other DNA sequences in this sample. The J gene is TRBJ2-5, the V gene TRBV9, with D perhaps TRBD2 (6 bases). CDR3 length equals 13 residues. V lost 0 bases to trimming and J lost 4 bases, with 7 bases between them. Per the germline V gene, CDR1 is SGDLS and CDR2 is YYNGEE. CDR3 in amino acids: CASSVDSGETQYF. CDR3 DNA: TGTGCCAGCAGCGTAGATAGCGGAGAGACCCAGTACTTC.

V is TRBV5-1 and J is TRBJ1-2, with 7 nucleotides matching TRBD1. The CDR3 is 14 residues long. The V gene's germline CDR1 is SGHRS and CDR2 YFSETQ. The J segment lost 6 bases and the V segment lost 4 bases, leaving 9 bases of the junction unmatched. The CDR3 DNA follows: TGCGCCAGCAGCGAGAGGACAGGCGGGCATGGCTACACCTTC. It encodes CASSERTGGHGYTF.

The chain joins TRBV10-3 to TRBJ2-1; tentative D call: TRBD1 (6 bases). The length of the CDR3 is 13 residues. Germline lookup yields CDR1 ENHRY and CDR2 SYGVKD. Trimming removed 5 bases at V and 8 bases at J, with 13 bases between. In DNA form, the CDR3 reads TGTGCCATCAGTTTCAGGGGAGACGATGAGCAGTTCTTC. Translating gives CAISFRGDDEQFF.

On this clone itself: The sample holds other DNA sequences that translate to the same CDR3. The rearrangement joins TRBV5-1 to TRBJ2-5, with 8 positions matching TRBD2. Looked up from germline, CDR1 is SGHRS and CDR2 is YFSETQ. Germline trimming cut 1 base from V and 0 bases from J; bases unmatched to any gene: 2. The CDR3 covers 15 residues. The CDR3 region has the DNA TGCGCCAGCAGCTTGACTAGCGGTTACCAAGAGACCCAGTACTTC. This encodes CASSLTSGYQETQYF.

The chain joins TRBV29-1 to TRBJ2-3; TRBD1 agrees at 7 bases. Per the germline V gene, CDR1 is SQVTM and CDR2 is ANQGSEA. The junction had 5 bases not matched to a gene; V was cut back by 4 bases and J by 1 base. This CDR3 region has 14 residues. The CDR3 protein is CSVVQGTGTDTQYF. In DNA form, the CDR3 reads TGCAGCGTTGTACAGGGGACCGGCACAGATACGCAGTATTTT.

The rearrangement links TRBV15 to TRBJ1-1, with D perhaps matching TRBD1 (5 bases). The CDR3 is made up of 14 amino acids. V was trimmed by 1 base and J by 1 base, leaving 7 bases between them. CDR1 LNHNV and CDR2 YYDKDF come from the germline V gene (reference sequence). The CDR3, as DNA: TGTGCCACCAGCAGAGGTGGGGGGAACACTGAAGCTTTCTTT. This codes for CATSRGGGNTEAFF.

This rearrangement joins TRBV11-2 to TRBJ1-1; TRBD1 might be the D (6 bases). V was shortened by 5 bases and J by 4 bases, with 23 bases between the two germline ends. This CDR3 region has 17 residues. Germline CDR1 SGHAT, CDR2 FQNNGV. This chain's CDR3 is CASSRRGGGPQVTEAFF. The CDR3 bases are TGTGCCAGCAGCCGCCGTGGGGGGGGGCCGCAGGTCACTGAAGCTTTCTTT.

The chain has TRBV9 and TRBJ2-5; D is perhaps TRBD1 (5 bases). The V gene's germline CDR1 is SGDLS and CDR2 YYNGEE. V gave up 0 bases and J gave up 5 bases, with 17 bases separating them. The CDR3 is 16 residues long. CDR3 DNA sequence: TGTGCCAGCAGCGTAGAAGGTGTGGGGCTCGGGGAGACCCAGTACTTC. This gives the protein CASSVEGVGLGETQYF. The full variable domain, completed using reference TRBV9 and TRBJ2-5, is DSGVTQTPKHLITATGQRVTLRCSPRSGDLSVYWYQQSLDQGLQFLIQYYNGEERAKGNILERFSAQQFPDLHSELNLSSLELGDSALYFCASSVEGVGLGETQYFGPGTRLLVL.

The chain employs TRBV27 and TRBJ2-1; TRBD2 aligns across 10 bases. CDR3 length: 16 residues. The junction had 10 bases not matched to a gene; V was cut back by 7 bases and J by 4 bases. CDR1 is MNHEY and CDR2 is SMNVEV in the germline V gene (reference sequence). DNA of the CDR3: TGTGCCAGCATCTCCCGACTAGCGGGTTCATACAATGAGCAGTTCTTC. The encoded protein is CASISRLAGSYNEQFF.

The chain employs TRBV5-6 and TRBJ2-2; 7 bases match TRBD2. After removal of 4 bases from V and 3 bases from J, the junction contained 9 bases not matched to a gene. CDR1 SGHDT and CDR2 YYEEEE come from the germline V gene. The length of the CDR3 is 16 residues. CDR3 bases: TGTGCCAGCAGCCCCACCGGGGGGAGGGACACCGGGGAGCTGTTTTTT. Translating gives CASSPTGGRDTGELFF.